This T cell receptor beta chain appears in the sequencing data of a study of T cell changes during pregnancy in multiple sclerosis (dated by TCRdb to about 2019). For the wider study: Changes in the T cell repertoire over the course of pregnancy were examined in this study in women with multiple sclerosis.

The library was made by the immunoSEQ multiplex PCR assay. This immuneACCESS table, as held by TCRdb, lists in-frame sequences with V and J called but not all clones. Of the missing ones, under half trace to an unresolved V gene in checked studies; the others have no known cause. Recorded for this sample are almost 35,000 clones; 85% to 90% of them occurred a single time. Of the sample, 4.5% falls within the top ten clones. The germline ends are 10 bases apart after V is trimmed by 0 bases and J by 1 base. CDR1 SGHTA and CDR2 FQGTGA were looked up in the germline V gene. The CDR3 starts with the cysteine, ends with the phenylalanine, and has 16 residues. The sequence is cut down to CDR3 DNA, 48 bases in frame from base 1. With regard to this clone: Its cognate antigen has yet to be identified. No quality values exist for individual bases; no much larger clone is one base distant.

The receptor was isolated from a female donor with multiple sclerosis, enrolled in a pregnancy study. The sequence is built from TRBV7-3 and TRBJ2-1; the D segment could be TRBD1, given 6 matching bases. The sample was CD8+ T cells from peripheral blood mononuclear cells, taken after pregnancy. The CDR3 reads CASSLTGTNSYNEQFF. Read as DNA, the sequence is TGTGCCAGCAGCTTAACAGGGACAAATTCCTACAATGAGCAGTTCTTC.